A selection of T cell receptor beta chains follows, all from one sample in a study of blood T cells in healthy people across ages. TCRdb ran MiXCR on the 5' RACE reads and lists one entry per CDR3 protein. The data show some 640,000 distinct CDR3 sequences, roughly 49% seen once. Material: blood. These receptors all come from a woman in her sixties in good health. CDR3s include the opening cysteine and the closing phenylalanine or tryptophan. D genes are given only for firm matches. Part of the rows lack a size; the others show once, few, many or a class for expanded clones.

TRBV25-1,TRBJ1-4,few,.,CASSFSLEKLFF,TGTGCCAGCAGTTTCTCTCTCGAAAAACTGTTTTTT
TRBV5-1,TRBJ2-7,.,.,CASSLVGVSNNEQYF,TGCGCCAGCAGCTTGGTTGGGGTTTCTAACAATGAGCAGTACTTC
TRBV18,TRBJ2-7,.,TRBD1,CASSTAGGNYEQYF,TGTGCCAGCTCAACGGCAGGGGGCAATTACGAGCAGTACTTC
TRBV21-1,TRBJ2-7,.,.,CASSTGSILYEQYF,TGTGCCAGCAGCACCGGGAGTATACTTTACGAGCAGTACTTC
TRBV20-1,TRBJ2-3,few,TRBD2,CSAVGGAGETDTQYF,TGCAGTGCTGTGGGGGGAGCGGGAGAAACAGATACGCAGTATTTT
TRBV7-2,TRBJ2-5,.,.,CASSDRDHLGETQYF,TGTGCCAGCAGCGACCGGGACCACCTGGGAGAGACCCAGTACTTC
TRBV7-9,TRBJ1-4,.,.,CASSPQSLPNEKLFF,TGTGCCAGCAGCCCACAGAGTCTCCCTAATGAAAAACTGTTTTTT
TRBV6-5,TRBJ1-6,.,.,CASSYDYAGVDNSPLHF,TGTGCCAGCAGTTATGATTACGCGGGGGTGGATAATTCACCCCTCCACTTT
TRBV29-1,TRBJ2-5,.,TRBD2,CSAPTHKASGNEQYF,TGCAGCGCTCCGACGCACAAGGCTAGCGGGAATGAGCAGTACTTC
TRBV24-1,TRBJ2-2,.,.,CATSAQGYTGELFF,TGTGCCACCAGTGCGCAGGGGTACACCGGGGAGCTGTTTTTT
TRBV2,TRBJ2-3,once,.,CASRKEKRATDTQYF,TGTGCCAGCAGGAAAGAAAAGCGGGCAACAGATACGCAGTATTTT
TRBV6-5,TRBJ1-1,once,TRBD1,CASRYRGERTEAFF,TGTGCCAGTCGTTACAGGGGGGAAAGGACTGAAGCTTTCTTT
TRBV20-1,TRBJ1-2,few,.,CSANTRGVYGYTF,TGCAGTGCCAATACTCGGGGGGTCTATGGCTACACCTTC
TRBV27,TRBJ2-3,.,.,CASSLSLQVTQYF,TGTGCCAGCAGTTTATCGTTGCAAGTTACGCAGTATTTT
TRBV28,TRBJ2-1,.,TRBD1,CASSLIDRGLNNEQFF,TGTGCCAGCAGTCTTATCGACAGGGGGCTCAACAATGAGCAGTTCTTC
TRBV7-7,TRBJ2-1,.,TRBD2,CASSLVAGAAYNEQFF,TGTGCTAGCAGCTTAGTAGCGGGAGCCGCCTACAATGAGCAGTTCTTC
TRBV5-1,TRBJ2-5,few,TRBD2,CASSFSGRALGEQYF,TGCGCCAGCAGCTTCAGCGGGAGGGCCCTGGGAGAGCAGTACTTC
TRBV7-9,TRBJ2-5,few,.,CASSIFREQYF,TGTGCCAGCAGCATTTTTCGAGAGCAGTACTTC
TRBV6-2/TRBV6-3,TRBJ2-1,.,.,CASSYRPRPGLTNEQFF,TGTGCCAGCAGTTACCGTCCTCGACCGGGACTCACAAATGAGCAGTTCTTC
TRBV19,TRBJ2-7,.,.,CASISTDKPYEQYF,TGTGCCAGTATCTCTACCGACAAACCCTACGAGCAGTACTTC
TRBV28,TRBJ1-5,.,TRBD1,CASSSTGYQPQHF,TGTGCCAGCAGTTCGACAGGGTATCAGCCCCAGCATTTT
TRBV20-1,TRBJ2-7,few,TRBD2,CSAILTSGVSYEQYF,TGCAGTGCAATCCTCACTAGCGGGGTATCCTACGAGCAGTACTTC
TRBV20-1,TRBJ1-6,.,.,CSASDGTLGSYNSPLHF,TGCAGTGCTTCTGACGGAACCCTAGGATCCTATAATTCACCCCTCCACTTT
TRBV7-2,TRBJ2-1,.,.,CASSLAASYNEQFF,TGTGCCAGCAGCTTAGCGGCCAGCTACAATGAGCAGTTCTTC
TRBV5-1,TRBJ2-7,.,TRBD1,CASSLRTGHSYEQYF,TGCGCCAGCAGCTTGAGGACAGGACACTCCTACGAGCAGTACTTC
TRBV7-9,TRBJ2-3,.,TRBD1,CASSPLGQPTDTQYF,TGTGCCAGCAGCCCCTTGGGACAGCCCACAGATACGCAGTATTTT